This entry concerns a single T cell receptor beta chain. A junction end diverges from the germline sequence, so it may reflect a read error. The sample belongs to a study of control samples from healthy donors and cancer patients. Profiling relied on immunoSEQ multiplex PCR, and the TCRdb table lists in-frame clones only, not all of them. The sample has 110,000 to 150,000 clones, approximately 91% seen once. Germline V gives CDR1 SGHRS, CDR2 YFSETQ. There are 14 residues in the CDR3. The chain carries TRBV5-1 and TRBJ1-4, with 7 nucleotides matching TRBD1. The sequence derives from a woman in her twenties or thirties in good health. Sequenced: blood. The CDR3 spells CASSLGGGDEKLFF. In nucleotides, the CDR3 is TGCGCCAGCAGCTTGGGAGGGGGCGATGAGAAACTGTTTTTT.